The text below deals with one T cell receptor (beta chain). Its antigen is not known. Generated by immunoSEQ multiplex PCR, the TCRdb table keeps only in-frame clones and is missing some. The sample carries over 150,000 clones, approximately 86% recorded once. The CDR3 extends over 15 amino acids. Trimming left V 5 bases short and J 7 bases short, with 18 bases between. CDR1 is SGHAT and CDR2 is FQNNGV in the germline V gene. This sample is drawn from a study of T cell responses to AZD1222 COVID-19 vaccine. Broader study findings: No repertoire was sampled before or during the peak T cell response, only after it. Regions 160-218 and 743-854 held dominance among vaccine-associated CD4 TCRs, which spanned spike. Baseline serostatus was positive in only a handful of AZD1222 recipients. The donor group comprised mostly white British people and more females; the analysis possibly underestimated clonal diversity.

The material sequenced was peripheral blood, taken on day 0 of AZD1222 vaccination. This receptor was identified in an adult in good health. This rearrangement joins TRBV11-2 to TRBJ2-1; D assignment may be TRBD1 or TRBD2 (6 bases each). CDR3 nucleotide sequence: TGTGCCAGCAGCCCCCGAGGGGGGAACGCGAATGAGCAGTTCTTC. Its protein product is CASSPRGGNANEQFF. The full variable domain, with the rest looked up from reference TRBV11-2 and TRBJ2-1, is EAGVAQSPRYKIIEKRQSVAFWCNPISGHATLYWYQQILGQGPKLLIQFQNNGVVDDSQLPKDRFSAERLKGVDSTLKIQPAKLEDSAVYLCASSPRGGNANEQFFGPGTRLTVL.